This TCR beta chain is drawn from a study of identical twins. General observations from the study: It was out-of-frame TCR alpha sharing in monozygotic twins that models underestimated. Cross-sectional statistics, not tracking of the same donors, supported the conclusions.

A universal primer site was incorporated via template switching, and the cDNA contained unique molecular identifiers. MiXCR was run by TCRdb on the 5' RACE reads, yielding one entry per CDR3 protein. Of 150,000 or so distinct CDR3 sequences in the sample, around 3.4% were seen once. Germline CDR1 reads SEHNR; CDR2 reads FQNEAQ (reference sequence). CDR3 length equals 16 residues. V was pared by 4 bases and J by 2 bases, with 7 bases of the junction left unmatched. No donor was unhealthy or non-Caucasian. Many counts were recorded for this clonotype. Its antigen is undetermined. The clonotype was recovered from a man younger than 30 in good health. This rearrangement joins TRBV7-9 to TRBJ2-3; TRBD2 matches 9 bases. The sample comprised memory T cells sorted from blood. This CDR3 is CASSSKREAPTDTQYF. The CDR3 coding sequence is TGTGCCAGCAGCTCCAAGCGGGAGGCGCCCACAGATACGCAGTATTTT.